The 23 T cell receptor beta chains given below trace back to one sample, sequenced in a study of technical replicates of blood from several donors. This table comes from immunoSEQ multiplex PCR, and its TCRdb copy is limited to in-frame clones, with some not included. The sample lists about 75,000 clones; around 97% were seen once. Sequencing used T cells isolated from PBMCs. The receptors shown here come from a human donor in good health.

This chain joins TRBV7-9 and TRBJ2-7, with TRBD2 as a possible D gene (6 bases). CDR1 and CDR2 from the germline V gene are SEHNR and FQNEAQ (reference sequence). The CDR3 runs to 17 residues. V was cut by 2 bases and J by 2 bases, with 19 bases left in between. CDR3 DNA: TGTGCCAGCAGCTTATCGTCTAGCGTTTATATCCCCTACGAGCAGTACTTC. It is translated as CASSLSSSVYIPYEQYF.

V usage is TRBV7-9 and J usage is TRBJ1-3, with 10 bases lining up with TRBD1. V gave up 5 bases and J gave up 2 bases; unmatched junction bases: 6. The CDR3 runs 16 residues. The germline V gene encodes CDR1 SEHNR and CDR2 FQNEAQ (reference sequence). CDR3 amino acids: CASSPRDRGPGNTIYF. In nucleotides, the CDR3 is TGTGCCAGCAGCCCTAGAGACAGGGGGCCTGGAAACACCATATATTTT.

This chain joins TRBV5-6 and TRBJ2-4, with 8 bases lining up with TRBD1. In germline, CDR1 is SGHDT, CDR2 YYEEEE. The CDR3 spans 14 residues. With V trimmed by 4 bases and J by 4 bases, 4 bases remained unmatched. The CDR3 DNA follows: TGTGCCAGCAGCCTCGGACAGGGTAAAAACATTCAGTACTTC. Translated: CASSLGQGKNIQYF.

The rearrangement uses TRBV6-5 and TRBJ1-5, with unresolved D. V was pared by 2 bases and J by 3 bases, with 11 bases between. CDR3 length equals 15 residues. Germline CDR1 reads MNHEY; CDR2 reads SVGAGI. The DNA for the CDR3 is TGTGCCAGCAGTTACGGGAGGTTTTCCAATCAGCCCCAGCATTTT. It is translated as CASSYGRFSNQPQHF.

The chain recombines TRBV29-1 with TRBJ2-1; D may be TRBD1 (5 bases). V shed 7 bases and J shed 10 bases, with 14 bases lying between them. This CDR3 is 11 amino acids long. The germline V gene encodes CDR1 SQVTM and CDR2 ANQGSEA. CDR3 sequence reads: CSALQGREQFF. The CDR3 DNA follows: TGCAGCGCCCTCCAGGGCCGGGAGCAGTTCTTC.

In nucleotides, the CDR3 is TGTGCCAGCAGTTTTCTAGCGGGAGTTCAGGAGCAGTTCTTC. This codes for CASSFLAGVQEQFF. The chain employs TRBV28 and TRBJ2-1; 10 bases are shared with TRBD2. The J segment lost 10 bases and the V segment lost 3 bases, leaving 6 bases of the junction unmatched. CDR1 and CDR2 from the germline V gene are MDHEN and SYDVKM. There are 14 residues in the CDR3.

This CDR3 reads CASSLETGSYNEQFF. Written as DNA, the CDR3 is TGTGCCAGCAGCTTAGAAACAGGGTCCTACAATGAGCAGTTCTTC. The V and J genes are TRBV7-9 and TRBJ2-1, with TRBD1 as a possible D gene (6 bases). V lost 1 base, J lost 1 base, and 8 bases lay in between. Germline lookup yields CDR1 SEHNR and CDR2 FQNEAQ (reference sequence). The CDR3 spans 15 residues. The entire variable domain, with the rest obtained from reference TRBV7-9 and TRBJ2-1, is as follows: DTGVSQNPRHKITKRGQNVTFRCDPISEHNRLYWYRQTLGQGPEFLTYFQNEAQLEKSRLLSDRFSAERPKGSFSTLEIQRTEQGDSAMYLCASSLETGSYNEQFFGPGTRLTVL.

This sequence joins TRBV6-1 and TRBJ2-5, with D perhaps TRBD2 (6 bases). Germline V gene sequence: CDR1 MNHNS, CDR2 SASEGT. This CDR3 contains 13 residues. Trimming took 6 bases from V and 5 from J, leaving 13 bases between them. The CDR3 region has the DNA TGTGCCAGCAGATGGAGCGGGTCGGAGACCCAGTACTTC. It codes for CASRWSGSETQYF.

CDR3 DNA: TGTGCCAGCAGCTTAGAAGGTGGGAGAGCCAAAAACATTCAGTACTTC. Its protein product is CASSLEGGRAKNIQYF. This chain connects TRBV7-9 to TRBJ2-4; D possibly corresponds to TRBD2 (5 bases). The CDR3 is made up of 16 amino acids. From germline, CDR1 is SEHNR and CDR2 FQNEAQ (reference sequence). V was trimmed by 1 base and J by 0 bases, leaving 10 bases between them.

CDR3: CASTGLSYEQYF. The CDR3 nucleotides read TGTGCCAGCACGGGTCTCTCCTACGAGCAGTACTTC. The gene calls are TRBV2 and TRBJ2-7, with D hard to call. V dropped 7 bases and J dropped 0 bases, with 7 bases sitting between them. In germline, CDR1 is SNHLY, CDR2 FYNNEI. The CDR3 is 12 amino acids.

The chain carries TRBV13 and TRBJ2-7, with 7 bases fitting TRBD1. Trimming at V came to 2 bases and at J to 6 bases, leaving 10 bases not matched to a gene. Looked up from germline, CDR1 is PRHDT and CDR2 is FYEKMQ (reference sequence). The CDR3 spans 15 residues. The CDR3 loop is CASSLQLRQGSEQYF. In nucleotides, the CDR3 is TGTGCCAGCAGCTTACAACTCCGACAGGGTTCCGAGCAGTACTTC.

This rearrangement joins TRBV5-6 to TRBJ2-1; TRBD2 agrees at 7 bases. V lost 5 bases to trimming and J lost 5 bases; unmatched junction nucleotides: 13. CDR1 and CDR2 from the germline V gene are SGHDT and YYEEEE. The CDR3 is 16 residues long. CDR3 protein: CASSPGREGLHNEQFF. DNA for the CDR3: TGTGCCAGCAGTCCTGGGAGGGAGGGCCTCCACAATGAGCAGTTCTTC.

The rearrangement links TRBV14 to TRBJ2-7, with 7 bases aligning to TRBD1. V shed 0 bases and J 4 bases; nucleotides not matched to a gene: 6. Germline loops: CDR1 SGHDN, CDR2 FVKESK. This CDR3 comprises 15 residues. CDR3 loop: CASSQEPGGTYEQYF. CDR3 sequence (DNA): TGTGCCAGCAGCCAAGAACCAGGGGGAACGTACGAGCAGTACTTC.

The rearrangement uses TRBV10-3 and TRBJ2-1; 7 nucleotides match TRBD1. Trimming removed 4 bases from V and 4 bases from J; junction bases left unmatched: 10. Germline loops: CDR1 ENHRY, CDR2 SYGVKD. This CDR3 region has 16 residues. In DNA form, the CDR3 reads TGTGCCATCAGTGTGGAAAGGGACAGAGATTACAATGAGCAGTTCTTC. Translation gives CAISVERDRDYNEQFF.

The chain links TRBV15 to TRBJ2-1; D perhaps matches TRBD2 (5 bases). V lost 3 bases to trimming and J lost 4 bases, with 10 bases between them. The CDR3 length is 14 residues. CDR1 is LNHNV and CDR2 is YYDKDF in the germline V gene (reference sequence). The CDR3 bases are TGTGCCACCAGCAGCCTCGGGGAGTACAATGAGCAGTTCTTC. Residues: CATSSLGEYNEQFF.

The chain is built from TRBV15 and TRBJ2-2; the D gene is possibly TRBD2 (6 bases). Germline values: CDR1 LNHNV, CDR2 YYDKDF (reference sequence). The ends were cut back, 2 bases at V and 6 bases at J, with 22 bases in the middle. The CDR3 totals 18 residues. CDR3 coding DNA: TGTGCCACCAGCAGACACGAGACCGGGACTGTTTTTCCCGGGGAGCTGTTTTTT. Amino acid sequence: CATSRHETGTVFPGELFF.

The rearrangement uses TRBV4-1 and TRBJ1-5; TRBD1 agrees at 8 bases. The CDR3 is 16 amino acids. The trim removed 6 bases at V and 4 bases at J, leaving 11 bases unmatched. The germline V gene has CDR1 MGHRA and CDR2 YSYEKL. CDR3 region: CASRNPRGQGNQPQHF. The CDR3 DNA follows: TGCGCCAGCAGAAACCCGAGAGGACAGGGTAATCAGCCCCAGCATTTT.

The chain employs TRBV19 and TRBJ1-1; the D gene is possibly TRBD1 (5 bases). The CDR3 is 13 amino acids. Trimming took 10 bases from V and 2 from J, leaving 14 bases between them. The V gene's germline CDR1 is LNHDA and CDR2 SQIVND (reference sequence). CDR3 DNA sequence: TGTGCCACCTTGGGCAGGGCCAACACTGAAGCTTTCTTT. This encodes CATLGRANTEAFF.

The rearrangement links TRBV18 to TRBJ2-1; 8 bases are a match to TRBD1. Germline values: CDR1 KGHSH, CDR2 LQKENI. CDR3 length: 16 residues. With 4 bases clipped from V and 2 bases from J, the junction kept 7 bases outside the gene matches. The CDR3 protein is CASSQQTGGPYNEQFF. As DNA, the CDR3 is TGTGCCAGCTCACAACAAACAGGGGGGCCCTACAATGAGCAGTTCTTC.

This rearrangement joins TRBV19 to TRBJ2-5; a possible D gene is TRBD1 (6 bases). Germline V gene sequence: CDR1 LNHDA, CDR2 SQIVND (reference sequence). The CDR3 consists of 14 residues. Deletions cut 6 bases from V and 3 bases from J, with 14 bases between. The chain's CDR3 is CASRGAESEETQYF. The CDR3 region has the DNA TGTGCCAGTAGGGGGGCGGAGTCAGAAGAGACCCAGTACTTC.

This chain links TRBV28 with TRBJ2-7; 10 positions agree with TRBD1. CDR3 length: 14 amino acids. Per the germline V gene, CDR1 is MDHEN and CDR2 is SYDVKM. Trimming took 6 bases from V and 3 from J; bases not matched to a gene: 5. The CDR3 loop is CASRGQGTVYEQYF. The CDR3 DNA is TGTGCCAGCAGGGGACAGGGGACTGTCTACGAGCAGTACTTC.

This rearrangement joins TRBV6-5 to TRBJ1-5; a possible D gene is TRBD1 (6 bases). The CDR3 is 14 residues long. The germline gives CDR1 MNHEY, CDR2 SVGAGI. V lost 5 bases and J lost 7, with 15 bases in between. CDR3 in DNA: TGTGCCAGCAGTCCCATACAGGGAGTGCAGCCCCAGCATTTT. Its translation: CASSPIQGVQPQHF.

The rearrangement uses TRBV19 and TRBJ2-1; TRBD2 matches at 12 bases. The CDR3 totals 18 residues. Germline V CDR1 and CDR2: LNHDA, SQIVND (reference sequence). J lost 2 bases, V lost 4 bases, and 9 bases had no gene match. The CDR3 spells CASSTDRRLAGAYNEQFF. DNA for the CDR3: TGTGCCAGTAGTACCGACCGAAGACTAGCGGGAGCCTACAATGAGCAGTTCTTC.